Following are 12 T cell receptor beta chains from one sample sequenced in a study of shared clonotypes between healthy human individuals (dated by TCRdb to 2018 to 2020). The library came from the immunoSEQ multiplex PCR assay. Entries here come from immuneACCESS through TCRdb and include only in-frame sequences with V and J called. Some clones fail to appear in such tables; in the studies checked, an unresolved V gene covers under half of the shortfall, and the cause of the remainder is unknown. This sample is represented by 1,500,000 or so clones; 98% of them were singletons. About 0.34% of the sample comes from the top ten. The source material was naive CD4+ T cells sorted from blood. The sample's cell subset or site label, decoded: CD45RA+ positively selected. The receptors derive from a man aged 25 to 45 in good health.

A note on this clone: This sample also contains other DNA sequences that code for the same CDR3. This rearrangement joins TRBV5-4 to TRBJ1-1; possibly TRBD1 for D (5 bases). Germline V gives CDR1 SGHNT, CDR2 YYREEE (reference sequence). This CDR3 comprises 13 residues. Trimming shortened V by 0 bases and J by 6 bases, and 9 bases separated the two germline ends. CDR3 protein: CASSLARGAEAFF. As DNA, the CDR3 is TGTGCCAGCAGCTTGGCGCGGGGGGCTGAAGCTTTCTTT.

Written as DNA, the CDR3 is TGTGCCAGCAGCCCAATGGGGGGGGCAACTAATGAAAAACTGTTTTTT. Its protein product is CASSPMGGATNEKLFF. The chain links TRBV5-4 to TRBJ1-4; TRBD1 might be the D (5 bases). The germline V gene has CDR1 SGHNT and CDR2 YYREEE (reference sequence). The length of the CDR3 is 16 residues. V lost 4 bases, J lost 0 bases, and 13 bases lay in between.

This clone was seen once. This chain uses TRBV18 with TRBJ2-1, with 7 bases identical to TRBD2. Germline CDR1 KGHSH, CDR2 LQKENI. This CDR3 region has 16 residues. The J segment lost 5 bases and the V segment lost 3 bases, leaving 10 bases of the junction unmatched. For the CDR3, the DNA is TGTGCCAGCTCACCCTTTTTGGCTAGCGGAGACAATGAGCAGTTCTTC. Translation gives CASSPFLASGDNEQFF.

The gene calls are TRBV5-1 and TRBJ2-1; TRBD2 might be the D (6 bases). The CDR3 loop spans 17 amino acids. CDR1 is SGHRS and CDR2 is YFSETQ in the germline V gene. V shed 4 bases and J shed 6 bases, with 23 bases lying between them. The CDR3 DNA sequence: TGCGCCAGCAGCCCCCTCGGTAGCGGCCGCGAGGGCAATGAGCAGTTCTTC. It is translated as CASSPLGSGREGNEQFF.

Turning to this clone: Other DNA sequences within the sample encode an identical CDR3. This chain links TRBV15 with TRBJ1-5; 7 positions match TRBD1. The CDR3 sequence is 13 residues long. The germline V gene encodes CDR1 LNHNV and CDR2 YYDKDF (reference sequence). The junction had 1 base not matched to a gene; V was cut back by 4 bases and J by 4 bases. Here the CDR3 reads CATSKDRNQPQHF. The CDR3 nucleotides are TGTGCCACCAGCAAGGACAGGAATCAGCCCCAGCATTTT.

The chain uses TRBV10-2 and TRBJ2-1; TRBD2 matches 8 bases. This CDR3 contains 18 residues. From germline, CDR1 is WSHSY and CDR2 SAAADI. The junction had 14 bases not matched to a gene; V was cut back by 3 bases and J by 4 bases. CDR3 nucleotide sequence: TGCGCCAGCAGTGACCCCTTTCTCCCCACTAGCGGATACAATGAGCAGTTCTTC. Encoded protein: CASSDPFLPTSGYNEQFF.

This clone was detected only once. The chain couples TRBV19 to TRBJ1-2, with 9 bases fitting TRBD1. Germline values: CDR1 LNHDA, CDR2 SQIVND (reference sequence). The CDR3 has 15 residues. Trimming cost V 5 bases and J 3 bases; bases outside gene matches: 7. CDR3 loop: CASSAPGQGDYGYTF. CDR3 DNA: TGTGCCAGTAGTGCCCCGGGACAGGGCGACTATGGCTACACCTTC.

This clone was seen only once. The rearrangement uses TRBV2 and TRBJ2-5; D remains unclear. The germline gives CDR1 SNHLY, CDR2 FYNNEI. V was pared by 1 base and J by 5 bases, with 11 bases between. The CDR3 is 14 amino acids. The CDR3 DNA reads TGTGCCAGCAGTGAAGAACGATTAATCGAGACCCAGTACTTC. The encoded protein is CASSEERLIETQYF.

The rearrangement links TRBV30 to TRBJ2-7; 7 bases are shared with TRBD2. The CDR3 consists of 11 residues. Germline V CDR1 and CDR2: GTSNPN, SVGIG (reference sequence). The V gene end was trimmed by 3 bases and the J gene end by 9 bases; junction bases not matched to a gene: 5. DNA for the CDR3: TGTGCCTGGAGAGGGAGGGCAGGGCAGTACTTC. Residues: CAWRGRAGQYF. Full variable domain (rest looked up from reference TRBV30 and TRBJ2-7): SQTIHQWPATLVQPVGSPLSLECTVEGTSNPNLYWYRQAAGRGLQLLFYSVGIGQISSEVPQNLSASRPQDRQFILSSKKLLLSDSGFYLCAWRGRAGQYFGPGTRLTVT.

CDR3 DNA: TGTGCCAGCAAACCTGCGGGACTAGCGGGCCTGGAGACCCAGTACTTC. As protein: CASKPAGLAGLETQYF. The chain employs TRBV28 and TRBJ2-5; 12 bases map to TRBD2. The CDR3 runs 16 residues. The germline V gene has CDR1 MDHEN and CDR2 SYDVKM. J was trimmed by 5 bases and V by 7 bases; bases with no gene match: 11.

The chain employs TRBV6-1 and TRBJ1-3, with TRBD1 identical over 10 bases. The CDR3 runs to 13 residues. The germline V gene encodes CDR1 MNHNS and CDR2 SASEGT. Unmatched junction bases numbered 2, after V lost 10 bases and J lost 2 bases. CDR3 amino acids: CAIGQGAGNTIYF. CDR3 in DNA: TGTGCCATAGGACAGGGGGCTGGAAACACCATATATTTT.

This sequence joins TRBV5-5 and TRBJ2-1, with D hard to call. The CDR3 is 16 residues long. The V gene's germline CDR1 is SGHKS and CDR2 YYEKEE (reference sequence). The V and J ends lost 1 base and 10 bases respectively, with 21 bases between them. CDR3 residues: CASSLSDGPFFREQFF. CDR3 nucleotides: TGTGCCAGCAGCTTGAGCGACGGGCCCTTTTTTAGAGAGCAGTTCTTC.